This entry lists 21 T cell receptor beta chains sequenced from one sample in a study of blood T cells in healthy people across ages. PCR was performed a second time for about 7 to 12 cycles using a sample-barcoded 5' primer and a J-beta primer mix. From the 5' RACE reads, TCRdb called clonotypes with MiXCR, one entry per CDR3 protein. The table lists 600,000 to 1,000,000 distinct CDR3 sequences, more than 45% of them singletons, with 20% to 25% in the top ten. Sequencing was carried out using blood. These receptor sequences come from a man aged 30 to 39 in good health.

This clonotype was seen a few times. J is TRBJ2-4 and V is TRBV3-1; D possibly matches TRBD1 or TRBD2 (5 bases each). The last part of the DNA fits TRBJ2-7 better; the J call may be wrong. Germline lookup yields CDR1 LGHDT and CDR2 YNNKEL (reference sequence). CDR3 length: 14 amino acids. DNA for the CDR3: TGTGCCAGCAGCCAGTCGGGACGCCTCTACGAGCAGTACTTC. It yields the protein CASSQSGRLYEQYF.

The chain uses TRBV6-4 and TRBJ2-7; the match to TRBD2 covers 11 bases. In germline, CDR1 is MRHNA, CDR2 SNTAGT. The J segment lost 7 bases and the V segment lost 10 bases, leaving 15 bases of the junction unmatched. There are 15 residues in the CDR3. CDR3 sequence: CATRPGTSGFNEQYF. The CDR3 DNA is TGTGCCACCAGGCCAGGGACTAGCGGATTCAATGAGCAGTACTTC.

CDR3 in amino acids: CASSVYLTLSPREQYF. The CDR3 bases are TGTGCCAGCAGCGTATACCTCACCCTCTCTCCCCGTGAGCAGTACTTC. The chain joins TRBV3-1 to TRBJ2-7; D unclear. V lost 5 bases to trimming and J lost 7 bases, with 24 bases between them. CDR1 is LGHDT and CDR2 is YNNKEL in the germline V gene (reference sequence). The CDR3 has 16 amino acids.

J is TRBJ2-5 and V is TRBV20-1; 8 nucleotides line up with TRBD2. The CDR3 is 15 amino acids. Trimming took 5 bases from V and 4 from J; bases not matched to a gene: 12. Per germline, CDR1 DFQATT and CDR2 SNEGSKA (reference sequence). CDR3 loop: CSADPETSVRETQYF. The CDR3 DNA is TGCAGTGCTGACCCCGAGACTAGCGTGAGAGAGACCCAGTACTTC.

This rearrangement joins TRBV4-2 to TRBJ1-1; D ambiguous. Germline V gene data show CDR1 as LGHNA and CDR2 as YNFKEQ. V was shortened by 4 bases and J by 4 bases, with 13 bases between the two germline ends. This CDR3 spans 14 amino acids. Here the CDR3 reads CASSPTERLTEAFF. For the CDR3, the DNA is TGTGCCAGCAGCCCAACGGAGAGGCTCACTGAAGCTTTCTTT.

The rearrangement uses TRBV6-5 and TRBJ2-1, with no clear D. This CDR3 is built from 13 residues. V lost 4 bases to trimming and J lost 5 bases, with 9 bases between them. CDR1 is MNHEY and CDR2 is SVGAGI in the germline V gene. CDR3 nucleotide sequence: TGTGCCAGCAGTTTTAACCAAAACAATGAGCAGTTCTTC. This codes for CASSFNQNNEQFF.

The chain couples TRBV7-2 to TRBJ1-4; 10 bases match TRBD1. The CDR3 totals 17 residues. Germline trimming cut 5 bases from V and 0 bases from J; bases unmatched to any gene: 6. Germline loops: CDR1 SGHTA, CDR2 FQGNSA. The CDR3 protein is CASSRDRGPATNEKLFF. As DNA, the CDR3 is TGTGCCAGCAGCCGTGACAGGGGGCCCGCAACTAATGAAAAACTGTTTTTT. The entire variable domain, with the rest obtained from reference TRBV7-2 and TRBJ1-4, is as follows: GAGVSQSPSNKVTEKGKDVELRCDPISGHTALYWYRQSLGQGLEFLIYFQGNSAPDKSGLPSDRFSAERTGGSVSTLTIQRTQQEDSAVYLCASSRDRGPATNEKLFFGSGTQLSVL.

This clonotype was found a few times. V is TRBV7-2 and J is TRBJ2-7; D is perhaps TRBD1 (6 bases). Germline CDR1 and CDR2: SGHTA and FQGNSA. V shed 3 bases and J shed 6 bases, with 15 bases lying between them. The CDR3 loop spans 14 amino acids. CDR3 protein: CASSFAWTDSEQYF. The CDR3 coding sequence is TGTGCCAGCAGCTTCGCGTGGACAGATTCCGAGCAGTACTTC.

This sequence joins TRBV10-3 and TRBJ2-3; 9 bases agree with TRBD1. The CDR3 length is 16 residues. Germline V lookup: CDR1 ENHRY, CDR2 SYGVKD. V trimming: 2 bases; J trimming: 4 bases; junction bases outside the gene matches: 7. The CDR3 region has the DNA TGTGCCATCAGTGAGCGTCCGGGACAGGGTGCAGATACGCAGTATTTT. As protein: CAISERPGQGADTQYF.

The rearrangement links TRBV7-9 to TRBJ1-2, with no clear D. Trimming pared 0 bases from V and 4 bases from J, leaving 9 bases between. The CDR3 runs 14 residues. Germline-derived CDR1 and CDR2 are SEHNR and FQNEAQ (reference sequence). The CDR3: CASSLADVRYGYTF. The CDR3 bases are TGTGCCAGCAGCTTAGCTGACGTACGCTATGGCTACACCTTC.

The gene calls are TRBV14 and TRBJ1-2; 12 bases fit TRBD1. Germline V gene data show CDR1 as SGHDN and CDR2 as FVKESK. V was pared by 2 bases and J by 6 bases, with 7 bases of the junction left unmatched. CDR3 length: 16 residues. Here the CDR3 DNA reads TGTGCCAGCAGCCAACACACCGGGACAGGGGGCGATGGCTACACCTTC. Its protein product is CASSQHTGTGGDGYTF.

J is TRBJ2-5 and V is TRBV20-1; maybe TRBD2 (5 bases). CDR1 is DFQATT, CDR2 SNEGSKA, per germline (reference sequence). There are 12 residues in the CDR3. Trimming shortened V by 8 bases and J by 2 bases, and 12 bases separated the two germline ends. CDR3 DNA sequence: TGCAGTTTGCTGGACTGGCAAGAGACCCAGTACTTC. Encoded protein: CSLLDWQETQYF.

The V and J genes are TRBV11-2 and TRBJ2-5; a possible D gene is TRBD2 (5 bases). This CDR3 is built from 15 residues. The germline CDR1 and CDR2 sequences are SGHAT and FQNNGV. Trimming took 3 bases from V and 11 from J, leaving 22 bases between them. CDR3 coding DNA: TGTGCCAGCAGCTTCGGGGTCACAACTCTCAATGGGCAGTACTTC. Its protein is CASSFGVTTLNGQYF. Looking up the rest from reference TRBV11-2 and TRBJ2-5 gives the full variable domain: EAGVAQSPRYKIIEKRQSVAFWCNPISGHATLYWYQQILGQGPKLLIQFQNNGVVDDSQLPKDRFSAERLKGVDSTLKIQPAKLEDSAVYLCASSFGVTTLNGQYFGPGTRLLVL.

V is TRBV21-1 and J is TRBJ2-4; the table's D call of TRBD2 was not tested on the DNA. TRBV21-1 is deemed a pseudogene. The CDR3 has 24 residues. The CDR3 reads CASRPRLAGGFRCINAVVKNIQYF. CDR3 in DNA: TGTGCCAGCAGGCCCCGACTAGCGGGAGGCTTTCGATGTATTAATGCAGTAGTCAAAAACATTCAGTACTTC.

This clonotype was detected a few times. The V call is TRBV20-1, the J call TRBJ2-1; TRBD1 might be the D (5 bases). Trimming shortened V by 5 bases and J by 4 bases, and 21 bases separated the two germline ends. The CDR3 sequence is 16 residues long. Germline CDR1 DFQATT, CDR2 SNEGSKA (reference sequence). This chain's CDR3 is CSAEPQTASSYNEQFF. The CDR3 coding sequence is TGCAGTGCTGAACCACAGACAGCCTCGTCATACAATGAGCAGTTCTTC.

The CDR3 sequence is CASSFSGGLNTEAFF. In DNA form, the CDR3 reads TGTGCCAGCAGCTTTTCCGGGGGGTTGAACACTGAAGCTTTCTTT. This chain links TRBV7-2 with TRBJ1-1, with a weak D call TRBD1 (5 bases). Germline CDR1 SGHTA, CDR2 FQGNSA. The CDR3 loop spans 15 amino acids. Trimming pared 3 bases from V and 0 bases from J, leaving 11 bases between.

This clonotype showed up just a few times. A much larger clonotype is one base distant, so this may be a read error. The chain recombines TRBV7-8 with TRBJ2-7; TRBD2 aligns across 7 bases. The CDR3 contains 14 residues. Germline V lookup: CDR1 SGHVS, CDR2 FQNEAQ. Germline trimming cut 2 bases from V and 1 base from J; bases unmatched to any gene: 2. CDR3 amino acids: CASSLWGGSYEQYF. CDR3 nucleotides: TGTGCCAGCAGCTTATGGGGGGGATCCTACGAGCAGTACTTC.

The chain combines TRBV10-3 with TRBJ2-4; D gene unclear. The DNA end is more similar to TRBJ2-7, so the J call may be wrong. Germline lookup yields CDR1 ENHRY and CDR2 SYGVKD. The CDR3 is 13 amino acids. This CDR3 is CAIGGGWAYEQYF. The CDR3 DNA reads TGTGCCATCGGTGGCGGTTGGGCCTACGAGCAGTACTTC.

The CDR3 DNA sequence: TGTGCCACCAGCAGAGATGTGCGGGAGTTAGAGACCCAGTACTTC. Translating it yields CATSRDVRELETQYF. This chain links TRBV15 with TRBJ2-5, with 7 bases that match TRBD2. V was pared by 0 bases and J by 4 bases, with 5 bases of the junction left unmatched. The CDR3 sequence is 15 residues long. Germline CDR1 is LNHNV and CDR2 is YYDKDF (reference sequence).

The V call is TRBV11-2, the J call TRBJ2-3, with no clear D. In germline, CDR1 is SGHAT, CDR2 FQNNGV. Trimming took 2 bases from V and 3 from J, leaving 12 bases between them. This CDR3 has 15 residues. DNA of the CDR3: TGTGCCAGCAGCTTATTTCACCAGAGGACAGATACGCAGTATTTT. It is translated as CASSLFHQRTDTQYF.

The chain has TRBV28 and TRBJ2-2, with TRBD2 identical over 9 bases. Germline CDR1 MDHEN, CDR2 SYDVKM. The CDR3 has 18 residues. With 1 base clipped from V and 8 bases from J, the junction kept 14 bases outside the gene matches. This CDR3 reads CASSLYVAGASRIGELFF. CDR3 nucleotide sequence: TGTGCCAGCAGTTTATACGTAGCGGGAGCGTCGCGGATTGGGGAGCTGTTTTTT.